Below are 13 T cell receptor beta chains sequenced from a single sample in a study of T cells after yellow fever vaccination. One entry per CDR3 protein results from TCRdb running MiXCR on the 5' RACE reads. The table includes 320,000 or so distinct CDR3 sequences, roughly 8.6% detected once. Material: PBMCs, obtained roughly seven weeks after the first yellow fever vaccination. These receptors all stem from a man younger than 35 who received the YFV17D yellow fever vaccine.

This clonotype was detected ten times or more. The rearrangement links TRBV7-2 to TRBJ2-1, with 12 bases that match TRBD2. CDR3 length: 16 residues. V lost 1 base and J lost 4; bases outside the gene matches: 2. The germline CDR1 and CDR2 sequences are SGHTA and FQGNSA. CDR3 sequence reads: CASSLGTSGGYNEQFF. In DNA, the CDR3 is TGTGCCAGCAGCTTAGGCACTAGCGGGGGGTACAATGAGCAGTTCTTC. Looking up the rest from reference TRBV7-2 and TRBJ2-1 gives the full variable domain: GAGVSQSPSNKVTEKGKDVELRCDPISGHTALYWYRQSLGQGLEFLIYFQGNSAPDKSGLPSDRFSAERTGGSVSTLTIQRTQQEDSAVYLCASSLGTSGGYNEQFFGPGTRLTVL.

This chain connects TRBV6-1 to TRBJ2-1; TRBD2 matches at 8 bases. The ends lost 5 bases at V and 4 bases at J; junction bases unmatched: 7. This CDR3 region has 15 residues. Germline CDR1 and CDR2: MNHNS and SASEGT. The CDR3 bases are TGTGCCAGCAGTCCCCGAGAGCGGGGGTACAATGAGCAGTTCTTC. As protein: CASSPRERGYNEQFF.

A few counts support this clonotype. V is TRBV7-3 and J is TRBJ2-2; D tentatively reads TRBD1 or TRBD2 (5 bases each). Trimming cost V 2 bases and J 0 bases, with 13 bases left between them. This CDR3 region has 17 residues. The germline V gene has CDR1 SGHTA and CDR2 FQGTGA. CDR3 in amino acids: CASSLDAGTANTGELFF. CDR3 bases: TGTGCCAGCAGCTTAGACGCCGGGACGGCGAACACCGGGGAGCTGTTTTTT.

This clonotype was picked up a small number of times. The chain combines TRBV10-1 with TRBJ2-3; 10 nucleotides align to TRBD2. Per the germline V gene, CDR1 is WNHNN and CDR2 is SYGVQD (reference sequence). The J segment lost 3 bases and the V segment lost 6 bases, leaving 6 bases of the junction unmatched. CDR3 size: 15 residues. The CDR3 here is CASSLQRGGTDTQYF. The CDR3 DNA reads TGCGCCAGCAGCCTCCAGCGGGGGGGAACAGATACGCAGTATTTT.

A word on this clonotype: This may arise from a read error, as a much more abundant clone is one base away. The rearrangement links TRBV4-1 to TRBJ2-2; D unresolved. CDR1 MGHRA and CDR2 YSYEKL come from the germline V gene. This CDR3 spans 13 amino acids. The CDR3 DNA sequence: TGCGCCAGCAGCCCCGCAAACACCTGGGAGCTGTTTTTT. It is translated as CASSPANTWELFF.

V and J are TRBV19 and TRBJ2-5; 10 nucleotides align to TRBD2. Trimming took 6 bases from V and 1 from J; bases not matched to a gene: 5. The CDR3 is 15 amino acids. Germline V lookup: CDR1 LNHDA, CDR2 SQIVND (reference sequence). In DNA form, the CDR3 reads TGTGCCAGTAGCTGGACTAGCGGTAGCCAAGAGACCCAGTACTTC. Translated, it gives CASSWTSGSQETQYF.

This clonotype was found a few times. The V and J genes are TRBV7-9 and TRBJ1-4; weak D call: TRBD1 (5 bases). This CDR3 has 14 amino acids. Looked up from germline, CDR1 is SEHNR and CDR2 is FQNEAQ (reference sequence). V was trimmed by 3 bases and J by 7 bases, leaving 12 bases between them. CDR3 amino acids: CASSLQAGTEKLFF. In DNA, the CDR3 is TGTGCCAGCAGCTTGCAAGCCGGGACTGAAAAACTGTTTTTT.

The gene calls are TRBV20-1 and TRBJ1-1; D call uncertain. V was cut by 5 bases and J by 3 bases, with 13 bases left in between. CDR1 is DFQATT, CDR2 SNEGSKA, per germline (reference sequence). The CDR3 runs 13 residues. The CDR3 nucleotides read TGCAGTGCTTCAAAATCAGGTTACACTGAAGCTTTCTTT. Its translation: CSASKSGYTEAFF.

This clonotype has a handful of counts. The rearrangement links TRBV27 to TRBJ2-1, with 9 bases matching TRBD2. CDR3 length: 17 amino acids. The V and J ends lost 3 bases and 5 bases, in that order; junction bases with no gene match: 11. The germline V gene encodes CDR1 MNHEY and CDR2 SMNVEV (reference sequence). For the CDR3, the DNA is TGTGCCAGCAGTTTCCACCCCCCTAGCGGGAATAACAATGAGCAGTTCTTC. It specifies CASSFHPPSGNNNEQFF.

The rearrangement joins TRBV3-1 to TRBJ1-2, with D possibly matching TRBD1 (5 bases). The CDR3 is made up of 14 amino acids. Between the trimmed V and J ends, which lost 3 bases and 8 bases, there was a span of 16 bases. CDR1 and CDR2 (germline): LGHDT, YNNKEL (reference sequence). The chain's CDR3 is CASSQGGNRRGYTF. DNA of the CDR3: TGTGCCAGCAGCCAGGGGGGGAACAGGCGCGGCTACACCTTC.

The chain is built from TRBV7-9 and TRBJ1-1; D uncertain. Per the germline V gene, CDR1 is SEHNR and CDR2 is FQNEAQ (reference sequence). CDR3 length: 14 amino acids. V was shortened by 5 bases and J by 3 bases, with 13 bases between the two germline ends. CDR3 coding DNA: TGTGCCAGCAGCAGACGGGGTGGGGACACTGAAGCTTTCTTT. It specifies CASSRRGGDTEAFF.

This chain joins TRBV20-1 and TRBJ2-1; TRBD2 is a possible D gene (7 bases). CDR3 length: 14 amino acids. Germline CDR1 is DFQATT and CDR2 is SNEGSKA (reference sequence). With 3 bases removed from V and 8 bases from J, the gap between germline ends came to 17 bases. The CDR3 region is CSARGLSKGDEQFF. The CDR3 region has the DNA TGCAGTGCTAGGGGACTAAGTAAGGGGGATGAGCAGTTCTTC.

This clonotype has just a few counts. This chain connects TRBV11-2 to TRBJ1-2; a weak D match, TRBD1 (6 bases). CDR1 and CDR2 (germline): SGHAT, FQNNGV. The CDR3 covers 15 residues. V was cut by 5 bases and J by 6 bases, with 19 bases left in between. The CDR3 DNA is TGTGCCAGCAGCCCGCTCGGACAGAGGGGCCATGGCTACACCTTC. This gives the protein CASSPLGQRGHGYTF.